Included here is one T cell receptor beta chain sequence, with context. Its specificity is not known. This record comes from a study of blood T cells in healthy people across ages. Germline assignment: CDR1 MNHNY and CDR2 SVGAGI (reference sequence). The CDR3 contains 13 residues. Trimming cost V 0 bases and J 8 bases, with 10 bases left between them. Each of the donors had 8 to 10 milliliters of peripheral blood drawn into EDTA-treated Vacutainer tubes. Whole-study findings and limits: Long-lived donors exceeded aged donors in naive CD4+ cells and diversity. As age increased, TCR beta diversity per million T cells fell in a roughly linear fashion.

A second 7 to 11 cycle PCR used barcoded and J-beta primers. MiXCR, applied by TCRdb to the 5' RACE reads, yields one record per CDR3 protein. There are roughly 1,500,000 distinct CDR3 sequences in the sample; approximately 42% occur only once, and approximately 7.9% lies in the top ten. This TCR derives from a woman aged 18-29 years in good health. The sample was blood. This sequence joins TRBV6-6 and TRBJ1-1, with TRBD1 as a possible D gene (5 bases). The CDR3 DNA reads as TGTGCCAGCAGTTACTCATGGGGCATGGAAGCTTTCTTT. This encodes CASSYSWGMEAFF.